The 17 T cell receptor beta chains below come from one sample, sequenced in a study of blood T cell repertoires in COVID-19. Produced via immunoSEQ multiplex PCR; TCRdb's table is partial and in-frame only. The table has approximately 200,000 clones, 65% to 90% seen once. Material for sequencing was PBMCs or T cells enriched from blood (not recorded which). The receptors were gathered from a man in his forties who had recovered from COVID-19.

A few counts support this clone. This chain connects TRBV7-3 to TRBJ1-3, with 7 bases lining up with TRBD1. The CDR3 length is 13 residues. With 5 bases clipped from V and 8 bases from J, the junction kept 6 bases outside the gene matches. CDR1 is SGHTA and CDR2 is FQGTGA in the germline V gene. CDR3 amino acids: CASSIGQADTIYF. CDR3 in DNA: TGTGCCAGCAGCATCGGACAGGCTGACACCATATATTTT. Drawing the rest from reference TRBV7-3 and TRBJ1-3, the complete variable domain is GAGVSQTPSNKVTEKGKYVELRCDPISGHTALYWYRQSLGQGPEFLIYFQGTGAADDSGLPNDRFFAVRPEGSVSTLKIQRTERGDSAVYLCASSIGQADTIYFGEGSWLTVV.

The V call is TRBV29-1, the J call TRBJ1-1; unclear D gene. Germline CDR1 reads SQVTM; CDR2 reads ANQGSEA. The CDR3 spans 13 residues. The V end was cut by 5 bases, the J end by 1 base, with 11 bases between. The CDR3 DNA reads TGCAGCGTTAGTTCTCAGGAGAACACTGAAGCTTTCTTT. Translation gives CSVSSQENTEAFF.

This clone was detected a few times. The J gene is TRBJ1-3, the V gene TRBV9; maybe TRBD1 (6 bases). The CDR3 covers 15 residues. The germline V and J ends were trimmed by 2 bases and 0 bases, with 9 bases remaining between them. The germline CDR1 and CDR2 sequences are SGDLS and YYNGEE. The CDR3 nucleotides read TGTGCCAGCAGCGTGAGGGGGGGCTCTGGAAACACCATATATTTT. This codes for CASSVRGGSGNTIYF.

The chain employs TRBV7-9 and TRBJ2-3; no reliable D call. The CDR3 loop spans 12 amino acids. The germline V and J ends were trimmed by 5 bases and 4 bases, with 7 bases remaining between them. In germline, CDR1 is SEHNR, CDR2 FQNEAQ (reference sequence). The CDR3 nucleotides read TGTGCCAGCAGCCAAATCCCAGATACGCAGTATTTT. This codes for CASSQIPDTQYF.

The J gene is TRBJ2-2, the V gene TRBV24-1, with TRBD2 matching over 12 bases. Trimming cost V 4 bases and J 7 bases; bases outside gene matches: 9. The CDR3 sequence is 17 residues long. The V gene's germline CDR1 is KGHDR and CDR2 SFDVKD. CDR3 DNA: TGTGCCACCAGTGACCAACTAGCGGGAGGACGTGGCGGGGAGCTGTTTTTT. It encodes CATSDQLAGGRGGELFF.

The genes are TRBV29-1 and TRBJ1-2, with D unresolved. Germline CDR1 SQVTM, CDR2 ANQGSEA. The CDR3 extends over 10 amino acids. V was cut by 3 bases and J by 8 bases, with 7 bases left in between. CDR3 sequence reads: CSVDTVGYTF. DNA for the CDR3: TGCAGCGTTGACACTGTCGGCTACACCTTC. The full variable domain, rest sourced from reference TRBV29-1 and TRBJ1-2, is SAVISQKPSRDICQRGTSLTIQCQVDSQVTMMFWYRQQPGQSLTLIATANQGSEATYESGFVIDKFPISRPNLTFSTLTVSNMSPEDSSIYLCSVDTVGYTFGSGTRLTVV.

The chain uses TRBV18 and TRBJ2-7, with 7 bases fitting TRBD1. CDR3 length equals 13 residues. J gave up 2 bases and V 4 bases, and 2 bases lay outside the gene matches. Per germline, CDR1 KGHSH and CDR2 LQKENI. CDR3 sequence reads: CASSQGAAYEQYF. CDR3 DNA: TGTGCCAGCTCACAGGGGGCAGCCTACGAGCAGTACTTC.

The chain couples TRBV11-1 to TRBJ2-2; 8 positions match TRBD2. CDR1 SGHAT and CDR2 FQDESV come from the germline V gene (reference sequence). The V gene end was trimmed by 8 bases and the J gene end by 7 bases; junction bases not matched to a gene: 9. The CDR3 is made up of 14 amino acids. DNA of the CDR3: TGTGCCAGCCGTACGGGAGGGGCTGGCGGGGAGCTGTTTTTT. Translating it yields CASRTGGAGGELFF.

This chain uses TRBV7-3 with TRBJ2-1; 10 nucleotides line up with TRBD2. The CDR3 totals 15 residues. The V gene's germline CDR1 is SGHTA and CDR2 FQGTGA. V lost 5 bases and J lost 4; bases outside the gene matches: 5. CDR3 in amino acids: CASSPQRGGYNEQFF. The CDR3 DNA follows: TGTGCCAGCAGCCCCCAGCGGGGGGGTTACAATGAGCAGTTCTTC.

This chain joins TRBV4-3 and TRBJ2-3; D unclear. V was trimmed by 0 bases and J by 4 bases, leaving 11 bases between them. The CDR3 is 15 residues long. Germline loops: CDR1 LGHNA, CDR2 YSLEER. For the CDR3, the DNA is TGCGCCAGCAGCCAAGAAGCCCTAGGTCCAGATACGCAGTATTTT. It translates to CASSQEALGPDTQYF.

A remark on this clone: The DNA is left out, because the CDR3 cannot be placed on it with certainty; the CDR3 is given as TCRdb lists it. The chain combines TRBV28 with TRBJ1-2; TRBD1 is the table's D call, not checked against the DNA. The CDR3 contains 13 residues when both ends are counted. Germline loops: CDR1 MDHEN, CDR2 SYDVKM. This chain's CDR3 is CASSVGTGNFLTF.

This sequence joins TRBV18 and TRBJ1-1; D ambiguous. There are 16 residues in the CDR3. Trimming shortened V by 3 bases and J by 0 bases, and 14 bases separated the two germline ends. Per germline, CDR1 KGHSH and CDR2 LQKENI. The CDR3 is CASSPNPGSVNTEAFF. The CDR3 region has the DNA TGTGCCAGCTCACCGAACCCTGGCAGCGTGAACACTGAAGCTTTCTTT.

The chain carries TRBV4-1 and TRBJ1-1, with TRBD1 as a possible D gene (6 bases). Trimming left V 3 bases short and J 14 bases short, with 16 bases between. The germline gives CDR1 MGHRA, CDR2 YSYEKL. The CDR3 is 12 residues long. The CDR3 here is CASSQSPRQVFF. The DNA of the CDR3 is TGCGCCAGCAGCCAGTCTCCTCGACAGGTCTTCTTT.

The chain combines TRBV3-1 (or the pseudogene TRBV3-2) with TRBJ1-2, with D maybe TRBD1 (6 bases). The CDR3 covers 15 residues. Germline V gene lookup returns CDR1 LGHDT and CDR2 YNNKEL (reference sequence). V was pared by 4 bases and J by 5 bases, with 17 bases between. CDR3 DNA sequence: TGTGCCAGCAGCCCAGATACAGGGAGAGGGTATGGCTACACCTTC. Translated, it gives CASSPDTGRGYGYTF.

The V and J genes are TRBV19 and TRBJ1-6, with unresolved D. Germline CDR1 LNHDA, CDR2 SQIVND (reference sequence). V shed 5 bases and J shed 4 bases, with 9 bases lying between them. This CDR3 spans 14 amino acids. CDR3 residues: CASSWLQYNSPLHF. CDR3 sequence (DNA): TGTGCCAGTAGTTGGTTACAGTATAATTCACCCCTCCACTTT.

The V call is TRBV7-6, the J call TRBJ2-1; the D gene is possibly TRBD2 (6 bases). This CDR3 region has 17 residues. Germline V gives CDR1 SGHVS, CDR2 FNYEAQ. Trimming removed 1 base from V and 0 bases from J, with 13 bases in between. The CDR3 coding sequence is TGTGCCAGCAGCTTAGGGGGACTCGCGAGCTCCTACAATGAGCAGTTCTTC. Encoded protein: CASSLGGLASSYNEQFF.

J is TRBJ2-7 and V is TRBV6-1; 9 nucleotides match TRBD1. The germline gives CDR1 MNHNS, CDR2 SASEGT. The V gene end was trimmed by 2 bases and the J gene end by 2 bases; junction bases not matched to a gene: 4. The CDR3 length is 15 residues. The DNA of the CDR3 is TGTGCCAGCAGTGAATCTAGGACAGGGGCCTACGAGCAGTACTTC. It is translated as CASSESRTGAYEQYF.